The clone carrying this T cell receptor beta chain was counted once. Its antigen is still unknown. Germline loops: CDR1 SGHTA, CDR2 FQGNSA. The CDR3 is 14 residues long. V lost 1 base, J lost 0 bases, and 7 bases lay in between. This specimen belongs to a study of beta chain features in type 1 diabetes. General study findings and limits: In these data, an HLA type influence on TCRB rearrangement remained unresolved. Across all four CD4+ subsets, people with type 1 diabetes showed modestly shorter TCRB CDR3s.

Reverse transcription of all isolated RNA meant that expressed TCRB transcripts were sequenced. Data came from immunoSEQ multiplex PCR; TCRdb stores just in-frame clones and leaves some out. The data contain 20,000 to 30,000 clones, almost 50% of them singletons. Roughly 100 mL of blood, on average, came from one heparinised draw per donor. The TCR sequence derives from a man aged 30 to 45 with type 1 diabetes. Sequenced input: stem cell memory CD4+ T cells from blood. The chain recombines TRBV7-2 with TRBJ2-7, with D hard to call. CDR3 sequence reads: CASSLGVYSYEQYF. DNA of the CDR3: TGTGCCAGCAGCTTAGGTGTCTACTCCTACGAGCAGTACTTC.